The sequence of this T cell receptor beta chain was determined in a study of cytomegalovirus exposure and HLA in healthy donors. Primers for the PCR totalled 60 Vbeta and 13 Jbeta. Assay used: immunoSEQ multiplex PCR; TCRdb lists only in-frame clones, some missing. The data contain roughly 120,000 clones, 80% to 85% of them singletons. Sequenced: PBMCs. This TCR derives from a woman in her thirties or forties in good health and CMV-seronegative.

This CDR3 is CASSLLLSEGTDTQYF. CDR3 nucleotide sequence: TGTGCCAGCAGTTTACTCCTATCGGAGGGTACAGATACGCAGTATTTT. The chain couples TRBV27 to TRBJ2-3; D is perhaps TRBD2 (6 bases). Looked up from germline, CDR1 is MNHEY and CDR2 is SMNVEV (reference sequence). The CDR3 is made up of 16 amino acids. Trimming stripped 2 bases from V and 3 bases from J, with 15 bases between.